A single sample is the source of the 10 T cell receptor beta chains below, sequenced in a study of shared clonotypes between healthy human individuals. Clones were sequenced by immunoSEQ multiplex PCR, and TCRdb holds only the in-frame ones, with some missing. The repertoire holds 1.6 million or so clones, with over 95% as singletons. Sequenced material: naive CD4+ T cells sorted from blood. The subset: CD45RA+ positively selected. The receptor source for this set is a man under 40 in good health.

The chain couples TRBV14 to TRBJ2-6; D ambiguous. CDR1 is SGHDN, CDR2 FVKESK, per germline. The CDR3 runs to 17 residues. The V end lost 1 base, the J end lost 1 base, and 11 bases lay between the germline ends. The CDR3, as DNA: TGTGCCAGCAGCCAAGTTCACGGTTGGTCTGGGGCCAACGTCCTGACTTTC. Encoded protein: CASSQVHGWSGANVLTF.

The chain couples TRBV10-3 to TRBJ2-1, with TRBD2 matching over 8 bases. After removal of 7 bases from V and 3 bases from J, the junction contained 5 bases not matched to a gene. The CDR3 totals 14 residues. The germline V gene has CDR1 ENHRY and CDR2 SYGVKD. The CDR3, as DNA: TGTGCCATCATGATCCGGGAGGGCTACAATGAGCAGTTCTTC. It specifies CAIMIREGYNEQFF.

This chain uses TRBV5-5 with TRBJ2-3; D call uncertain. This CDR3 spans 15 amino acids. Germline CDR1 reads SGHKS; CDR2 reads YYEKEE (reference sequence). The V and J ends lost 0 bases and 0 bases respectively, with 8 bases between them. DNA for the CDR3: TGTGCCAGCAGCTTGGTGGCAACTAGCACAGATACGCAGTATTTT. Its protein product is CASSLVATSTDTQYF.

The chain is built from TRBV10-1 and TRBJ1-2; the D is unclear. The V end lost 0 bases, the J end lost 8 bases, and 10 bases lay between the germline ends. This CDR3 comprises 13 residues. Germline-derived CDR1 and CDR2 are WNHNN and SYGVQD (reference sequence). This CDR3 is CASSESASRGYTF. The CDR3 bases are TGCGCCAGCAGTGAGTCCGCTTCCAGGGGCTACACCTTC.

This chain uses TRBV7-8 with TRBJ2-7; no clear D. Germline-derived CDR1 and CDR2 are SGHVS and FQNEAQ. Trimming took off 0 bases at V and 2 bases at J, with 8 bases between the two ends. This CDR3 has 14 residues. This chain's CDR3 is CASSLAVPPYEQYF. In DNA, the CDR3 is TGTGCCAGCAGCTTAGCGGTGCCTCCCTACGAGCAGTACTTC.

Of note for this clone: The same CDR3 also results from other DNA sequences found in this sample. The rearrangement joins TRBV5-1 to TRBJ2-2; 8 bases line up with TRBD2. After removal of 4 bases from V and 1 base from J, the junction contained 3 bases not matched to a gene. The CDR3 covers 15 residues. CDR1 is SGHRS, CDR2 YFSETQ, per germline. DNA of the CDR3: TGCGCCAGCAGCCAAACTAGCGGGAACACCGGGGAGCTGTTTTTT. This sequence encodes CASSQTSGNTGELFF.

The J gene is TRBJ2-1, the V gene TRBV27, with TRBD2 as a possible D gene (6 bases). V was cut by 6 bases and J by 4 bases, with 25 bases left in between. The length of the CDR3 is 18 residues. The germline CDR1 and CDR2 sequences are MNHEY and SMNVEV (reference sequence). The CDR3 reads CASRILVGSAKYYNEQFF. The CDR3 nucleotides read TGTGCCAGCAGAATATTGGTCGGGAGCGCCAAATATTACAATGAGCAGTTCTTC.

The J gene is TRBJ2-7, the V gene TRBV9; D unclear. Germline-derived CDR1 and CDR2 are SGDLS and YYNGEE. The germline V and J ends were trimmed by 0 bases and 3 bases, with 10 bases remaining between them. CDR3 length: 14 amino acids. The CDR3 DNA sequence: TGTGCCAGCAGCGTAGATGAGAGGTTCTACGAGCAGTACTTC. This encodes CASSVDERFYEQYF.

The CDR3 bases are TGTGCCAGCAGTTTATACCCCGGACAGATCATGAACACTGAAGCTTTCTTT. Translation: CASSLYPGQIMNTEAFF. The chain couples TRBV27 to TRBJ1-1, with a weak D call TRBD1 (6 bases). Germline-derived CDR1 and CDR2 are MNHEY and SMNVEV (reference sequence). V dropped 1 base and J dropped 0 bases, with 15 bases sitting between them. The CDR3 totals 17 residues.

V gene TRBV5-8 combines with J gene TRBJ1-1; a possible D gene is TRBD1 (5 bases). Germline values: CDR1 SGHTS, CDR2 YDEGEE. V gave up 4 bases and J gave up 2 bases, with 9 bases separating them. CDR3 length: 13 residues. The CDR3 spells CASSHDSNTEAFF. DNA for the CDR3: TGTGCCAGCAGCCACGACAGTAACACTGAAGCTTTCTTT.